This T cell receptor beta chain stems from a study of T cell repertoires in aging, cancer and after chemotherapy. Peripheral blood genomic DNA, not sorted cells or RNA, was the template. TRB rearrangements spanning V, D and J were amplified using mixed TRB-A/B primers. TCRdb used MiXCR to reprocess the multiplex PCR reads, holding one entry per CDR3 protein. The table has approximately 5,800 distinct CDR3 sequences, about two fifths seen once. Looked up from germline, CDR1 is MNHNY and CDR2 is SVGAGI (reference sequence). The length of the CDR3 is 14 residues. Trimming removed 8 bases from V and 7 bases from J; junction bases left unmatched: 9.

Sequencing used blood. The V gene is TRBV6-6, the J gene TRBJ2-2; 8 nucleotides line up with TRBD1. This clonotype originated in a human donor in good health. CDR3 sequence reads: CASSGRGQSGELFF. Here the CDR3 DNA reads TGTGCCAGCTCCGGCAGGGGGCAAAGCGGGGAGCTGTTTTTT.